This T cell receptor (beta chain) comes out of a study of T cell responses to AZD1222 COVID-19 vaccine. Profiling relied on immunoSEQ multiplex PCR, and the TCRdb table lists in-frame clones only, not all of them. The sample consists of roughly 100,000 clones, roughly 89% of them appearing once. On this clone itself: The antigen remains unidentified.

Study outcomes and limitations: Females made up more of the donors, who were largely white British, and clonal diversity may have come out too low. Regions left unmutated in variants are reportedly the target of nearly half of spike-specific TCRs.

This receptor was obtained from an adult in good health. The sequencing used peripheral blood, collected on day 0 of AZD1222 vaccination.

This CDR3 is CASSPLASGRVLAKNIQYF. The CDR3 nucleotides are TGTGCCAGCTCACCACTGGCTAGCGGGAGAGTCCTAGCCAAAAACATTCAGTACTTC. J is TRBJ2-4 and V is TRBV18, with 10 nucleotides matching TRBD2. V lost 1 base, J lost 0 bases, and 9 bases stayed unmatched. Germline V gives CDR1 KGHSH, CDR2 LQKENI. The CDR3 is 19 residues long.